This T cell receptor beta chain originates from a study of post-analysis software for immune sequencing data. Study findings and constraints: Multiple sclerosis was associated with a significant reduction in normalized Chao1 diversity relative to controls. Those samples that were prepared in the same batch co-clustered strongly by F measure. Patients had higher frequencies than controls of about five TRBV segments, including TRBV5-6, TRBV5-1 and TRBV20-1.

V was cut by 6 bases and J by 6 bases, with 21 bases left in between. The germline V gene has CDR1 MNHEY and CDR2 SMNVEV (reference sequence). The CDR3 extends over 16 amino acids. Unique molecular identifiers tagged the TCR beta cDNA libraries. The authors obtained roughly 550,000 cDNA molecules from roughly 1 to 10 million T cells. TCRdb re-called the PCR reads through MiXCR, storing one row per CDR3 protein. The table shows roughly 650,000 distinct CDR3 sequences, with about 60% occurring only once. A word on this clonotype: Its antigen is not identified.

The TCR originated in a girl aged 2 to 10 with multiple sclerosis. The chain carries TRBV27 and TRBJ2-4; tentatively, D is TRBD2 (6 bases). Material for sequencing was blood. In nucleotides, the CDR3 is TGTGCCAGCAGGCCCATGTTGGAGGGCATTACAAACATTCAGTACTTC. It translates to CASRPMLEGITNIQYF.